Sequencing of this T cell receptor (beta chain) was carried out in a study of regulatory T cells in long-lasting Graves disease listed by TCRdb under 2021. Regarding the study in general: In the newly diagnosed Graves' disease group, patients had been taking antithyroid drugs for less than 3 months. Peripheral blood TCR sequencing and RNA sequencing compared persistent Graves' disease patients with newly diagnosed Graves' disease patients. A total of roughly 35 samples underwent TCR sequencing: around 13 from persistent and 20 from newly diagnosed Graves' disease patients. The study was conducted in China and was registered as a clinical trial. On the study overall, not on this receptor specifically: Lower TCR Shannon entropy and fewer highly expanded clones were observed in persistent Graves' disease patients than in newly diagnosed patients, which suggested clonal expansion. Only peripheral blood was studied, because thyroid tissue, the primary lesion, was inaccessible. Preferential use of TRBV28, TRBJ1-2 and TRBJ2-5 was observed in persistent disease, whereas TRBV20-1 and TRBJ2-1 were favored in newly diagnosed disease. The authors acknowledged the small sample size as a limitation that may reduce accuracy. More public clonotypes were shared among persistent patients (around 2,600) than among newly diagnosed patients (966). Sequencing and analysis were limited to the TCR beta chain.

This clonotype has at least ten counts. Its antigen specificity is not known. Base qualities are missing; no much larger clone stands one base away. In the paper's terms, the time point label means: newly diagnosed GD, antithyroid drugs for less than 3 months. For both TCR sequencing and RNA sequencing, RNA was extracted from PBMCs using TRIzol. Graves' disease was diagnosed according to American Thyroid Association guidelines. Recruitment of patients was carried out at an endocrinology department in Xi'an, China. Each patient gave around 9 milliliters of peripheral blood, collected in an EDTA anticoagulant tube. Ficoll Paque Plus density gradient separation was used to isolate PBMCs, and no additional T cell sorting was done. An Agilent 2100 Bioanalyzer and agarose gel were used to check RNA quality, while a NanoDrop 2000 measured RNA concentration. Receptors were amplified or captured by multiplex PCR. Sequencing took place on an Illumina HiSeq 4000. iRepertoire HTBI primers and Arm-PCR amplification of CDR3 regions were used to construct TCR beta libraries. Gel purification was performed on PCR products prior to sequencing. The study's processing was this. A total of 62 TRBV and under 15 TRBJ segments were identified across samples and were used for gene usage analysis of CDR3 amino acid clonotypes. Filtered high-quality paired reads were merged into contigs using COPE and FqMerger. BLAST was used to align contigs to IMGT TRBV, TRBD and TRBJ reference genes, with CDR3 defined following IMGT. Any clonotype with a frequency above 0.1% was classified as a highly expanded clone. Shannon entropy was used to measure repertoire diversity, and the Gini coefficient was used to measure V-J evenness. Clonotypes shared by more than one individual were considered public. TCRdb reran the public reads through fastp at Q25 and MiXCR, keeping productive beta chains. Each entry merges the rows of one CDR3 protein and shows their most common DNA and genes. TCRdb, not the original authors, processed these V and J calls. This sample is represented by approximately 400,000 distinct CDR3 sequences; roughly 15% of them were singletons. Over 7% of the sample is in the top ten clones.

In the germline V gene (reference sequence), CDR1 corresponds to LNHDA and CDR2 to SQIVND. Relative to germline, V is 3 bases shorter and J is 6 bases shorter, with 15 bases between their ends. The CDR3 holds 14 amino acids from the cysteine to the phenylalanine. Left in the record is the CDR3 DNA by itself, 42 bases read in frame from the first base. In addition, the sample was reused for a study of T cells in Graves' hyperthyroidism and ophthalmopathy. Drawing on the second study: Stable Graves' hyperthyroidism was defined as the absence of progression to ophthalmopathy over 18 months of follow-up. The hyperthyroidism patients were between 18 and 65 years old and newly diagnosed, with a disease duration of less than 2 months. Patients with uncontrolled infections, other autoimmune diseases, pregnancy or lactation were excluded. Clinical symptoms, serum thyroxine and TRAb, thyroid ultrasound, and orbital computed tomography formed the basis for the diagnoses. The first round of RT-PCR for the TCR CDR3 was performed with the HTBI primer set and the Qiagen OneStep RT-PCR kit. Most expanded thyroid clonotypes (frequency above 0.001) were also found in blood, which suggests that blood repertoires may mirror thyroid immune responses. A 13 V-J signature model separated ophthalmopathy from stable hyperthyroidism, with roughly 88% sensitivity and roughly 81% specificity in cross-validation and 80%/75% in testing. In validation, the model predicted progression to ophthalmopathy a median of around six months before onset, with roughly 70% sensitivity and about 72% specificity. To identify TCR V-J signatures that set the groups apart, the researchers used a discovery cohort of about a hundred patients, made up of fewer than 50 with Graves' ophthalmopathy and some 56 with stable Graves' hyperthyroidism. An independent validation cohort of about 19 hyperthyroidism patients and more than 15 patients who later progressed to ophthalmopathy tested prospective prediction of ophthalmopathy. The approximately 90 discovery patients were divided at random into training and test sets in a 7:3 ratio. Thyroid tissue and blood T-cell repertoires from six or seven Graves' hyperthyroidism patients were also compared in the study. After blood sampling, hyperthyroidism patients were treated with methimazole at a starting dose of 30 mg daily, and ophthalmopathy patients were treated with high-dose intravenous methylprednisolone. Libraries were constructed in a second round of multiplex PCR, after which size selection and purification were performed. Libraries were sequenced paired-end with 100 bp reads on an Illumina HiSeq2000. SOAPnuke was used to process the raw data, removing reads that contained adapters or uncalled bases, had a mean Phred below 15, or lacked an exact match to the constant primer or identifier. COPE v1.2.5 was used to merge high-quality paired reads, and clonotypes were defined as unique nucleotide sequences. Clonotypes were aligned to IMGT TRBV, TRBD and TRBJ reference segments using MiTCR v1.1. Analysis was restricted to V-J combinations with a frequency above 0.0001, which covered about 99% of repertoires. The TCS score was defined as F50 (clonal expansion) divided by E x V (chaos), with BLOSUM62-based TCRdist calculated between CDR3 peptides within each V-J. Welch's t-statistics and random forest reduced roughly 540 V-J features to fewer than 15, which were used in a naive Bayes classifier (R e1071). Sample size was not statistically predetermined, and blinding of investigators to group allocation was not performed. The paper describes TCR Vbeta CDR3 sequencing of more than 120 peripheral blood samples, made up of some 42 ophthalmopathy patients, over 70 hyperthyroidism patients and approximately 17 progressor patients.

The chain links TRBV19 with TRBJ2-7, with TRBD1 as a weak D call on 5 bases. This specimen was peripheral blood mononuclear cells (PBMCs), taken at new diagnosis, from a patient treated with antithyroid drugs. The receptor was derived from a woman in her thirties or forties with Graves disease. Donor details come from another sample of the same person, matched by shared clones. The CDR3 sequence is CASSIADTYSEQYF. The nucleotide sequence is TGTGCCAGTAGTATCGCGGACACCTATAGCGAGCAGTACTTC.